This record looks at one TCR beta chain sequence and its context. Measured with immunoSEQ multiplex PCR; TCRdb has only the in-frame clones, and not every one. The sample holds over 300,000 clones, roughly 90% seen once. The sample originates from a study of blood T cell repertoires in COVID-19. Study-wide context: The United States, Italy and Spain provided the acute and convalescent COVID-19 samples.

The V and J ends lost 6 bases and 2 bases respectively, with 13 bases between them. The CDR3 consists of 14 residues. Germline CDR1 SGHAT, CDR2 FQNNGV. The chain recombines TRBV11-2 with TRBJ1-2; D is unresolved. Sequencing input: peripheral blood. The sequence was obtained from a man aged 18-30 years with active or convalescent COVID-19. The CDR3 DNA sequence: TGTGCCAGCAGTTTATGGCAAGCGAACTATGGCTACACCTTC. As protein: CASSLWQANYGYTF.